The clone carrying this TCR beta chain was observed once. RNA transcripts were the template for amplifying TCR beta CDR3 regions. TCR CDR3 underwent first-round RT-PCR with the HTBI primer set. TCRdb re-called the multiplex PCR reads with MiXCR, one entry per CDR3 protein. The sample has more than 250,000 distinct CDR3 sequences; roughly 15% are singletons. The V gene lost 6 bases and the J gene lost 3 bases, with 14 bases spanning the gap. The CDR3 totals 13 residues. The germline V gene encodes CDR1 DFQATT and CDR2 SNEGSKA (reference sequence). The data were taken from a study of T cells in Graves' hyperthyroidism and ophthalmopathy.

The V gene is TRBV20-1, the J gene TRBJ1-1; the D gene is possibly TRBD1 (5 bases). The TCR sequence derives from a woman between 45 and 60 years old with Graves' hyperthyroidism that later progressed to Graves' ophthalmopathy. Sequencing was carried out using blood. CDR3 loop: CSATQGVDTEAFF. DNA for the CDR3: TGCAGTGCAACCCAGGGTGTCGACACTGAAGCTTTCTTT.